This TCR beta chain was observed in a study of tumor and adjacent non-tumor tissue in lung cancer. Overall study: Around 4.2 million productive TCRbeta reads were obtained per sample on average. Points from the study as a whole: Significantly higher TCR diversity was found in tumor than normal lung. Normal lung showed higher cumulative top 100 clone frequency than tumor.

Three rounds of nested PCR, following a modified ARM-PCR protocol, produced the TCRbeta library. TCRdb reanalysed the multiplex PCR reads using MiXCR and keeps one entry per CDR3 protein. The sample has about 110,000 distinct CDR3 sequences, roughly three fifths seen once. In its sample, this clonotype was seen many times. Antigen: not known. This sample's RNA came from whole unsorted tissue. This non-tumor lung sample came from over 3 cm beyond the tumor edge. Between August and November 2014, newly diagnosed, chemotherapy-naive lung cancer patients underwent thoracic surgery in China. Trimming shortened V by 6 bases and J by 4 bases, and 9 bases separated the two germline ends. The CDR3 loop spans 12 amino acids.

This chain uses TRBV12-3 or TRBV12-4 with TRBJ1-1; D not certain. Source material: distant non-tumor lung tissue. The TCR originated in a man between 60 and 75 years old with non-small cell lung cancer. CDR3 in amino acids: CASSPGGTEAFF. Written as DNA, the CDR3 is TGTGCCAGCAGCCCGGGAGGCACTGAAGCTTTCTTT.